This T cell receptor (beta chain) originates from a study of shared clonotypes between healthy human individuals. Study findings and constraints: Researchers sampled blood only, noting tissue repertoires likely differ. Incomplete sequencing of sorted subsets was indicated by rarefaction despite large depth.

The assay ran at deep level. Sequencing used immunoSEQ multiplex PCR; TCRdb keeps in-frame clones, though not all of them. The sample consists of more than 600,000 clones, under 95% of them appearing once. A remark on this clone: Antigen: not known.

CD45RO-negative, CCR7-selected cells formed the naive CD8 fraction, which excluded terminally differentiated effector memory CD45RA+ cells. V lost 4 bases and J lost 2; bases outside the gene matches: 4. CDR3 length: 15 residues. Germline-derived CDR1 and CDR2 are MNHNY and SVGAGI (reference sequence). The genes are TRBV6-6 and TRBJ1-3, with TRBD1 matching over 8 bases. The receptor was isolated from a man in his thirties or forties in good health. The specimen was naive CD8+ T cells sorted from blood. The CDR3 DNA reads TGTGCCAGCAGTTTCGGACAGGGAACTGGAAACACCATATATTTT. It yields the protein CASSFGQGTGNTIYF.